This TCR beta chain was captured in a study of PD-1 blockade in classical Hodgkin lymphoma. Study-level results: Complete responders started with a diversity level that resembled newly diagnosed patients at baseline. With CD4+ cells, TCR diversity rose significantly by C4D1, but not with CD8+ cells. Newly diagnosed patients reportedly had lower baseline TCR diversity than healthy donors.

The patients all showed relapse after autologous stem cell transplantation, while their brentuximab vedotin exposure varied. Patients' outcomes at their best amounted to complete response, partial response or progressive disease. For this clone: No antigen is known for it.

Trimming took 0 bases from V and 0 from J; bases not matched to a gene: 9. Germline-derived CDR1 and CDR2 are LGHNT and FRNRAP. The CDR3 contains 18 residues. This table comes from immunoSEQ multiplex PCR, and its TCRdb copy is limited to in-frame clones, with some not included. The sample consists of approximately 51,000 clones, approximately 70% of them appearing once. J is TRBJ1-2 and V is TRBV12-5; TRBD1 agrees at 8 bases. The receptor was isolated from a human donor with classical Hodgkin lymphoma. Material: peripheral blood mononuclear cells (PBMCs), obtained before the second cycle of nivolumab. This CDR3 is CASGLVVRGQTTNYGYTF. In DNA form, the CDR3 reads TGTGCTAGTGGTTTGGTAGTCAGGGGGCAAACGACTAACTATGGCTACACCTTC.